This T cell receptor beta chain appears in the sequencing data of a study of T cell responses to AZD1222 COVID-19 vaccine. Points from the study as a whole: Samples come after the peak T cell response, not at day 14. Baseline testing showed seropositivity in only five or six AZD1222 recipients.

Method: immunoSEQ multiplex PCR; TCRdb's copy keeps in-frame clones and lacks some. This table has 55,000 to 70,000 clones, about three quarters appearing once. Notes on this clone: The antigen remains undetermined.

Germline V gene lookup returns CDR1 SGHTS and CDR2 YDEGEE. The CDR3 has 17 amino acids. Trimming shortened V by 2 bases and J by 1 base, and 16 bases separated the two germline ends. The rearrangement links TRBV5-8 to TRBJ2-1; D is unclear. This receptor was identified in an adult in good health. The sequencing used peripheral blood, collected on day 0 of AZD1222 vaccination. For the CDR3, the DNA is TGTGCCAGCAGCTTTCTAAGGACGGCTCGTTCCTACAATGAGCAGTTCTTC. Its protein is CASSFLRTARSYNEQFF.